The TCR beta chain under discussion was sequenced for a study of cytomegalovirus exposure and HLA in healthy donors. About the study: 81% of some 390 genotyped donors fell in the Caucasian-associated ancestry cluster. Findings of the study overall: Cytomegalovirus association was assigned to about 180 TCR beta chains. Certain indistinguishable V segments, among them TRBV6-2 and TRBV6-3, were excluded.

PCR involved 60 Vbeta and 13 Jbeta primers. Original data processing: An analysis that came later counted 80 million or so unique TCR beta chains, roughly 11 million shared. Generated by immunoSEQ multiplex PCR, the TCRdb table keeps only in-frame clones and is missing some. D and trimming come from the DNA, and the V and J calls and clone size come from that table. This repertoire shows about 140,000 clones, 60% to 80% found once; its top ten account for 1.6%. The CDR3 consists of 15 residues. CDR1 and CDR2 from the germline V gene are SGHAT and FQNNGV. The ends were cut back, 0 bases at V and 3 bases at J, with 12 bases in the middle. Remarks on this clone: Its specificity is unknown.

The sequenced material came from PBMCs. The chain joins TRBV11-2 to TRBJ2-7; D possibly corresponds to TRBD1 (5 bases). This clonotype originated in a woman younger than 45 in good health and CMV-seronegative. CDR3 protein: CASSLEALGHYEQYV. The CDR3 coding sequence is TGTGCCAGCAGCTTAGAAGCGCTGGGGCACTACGAGCAGTACGTC.